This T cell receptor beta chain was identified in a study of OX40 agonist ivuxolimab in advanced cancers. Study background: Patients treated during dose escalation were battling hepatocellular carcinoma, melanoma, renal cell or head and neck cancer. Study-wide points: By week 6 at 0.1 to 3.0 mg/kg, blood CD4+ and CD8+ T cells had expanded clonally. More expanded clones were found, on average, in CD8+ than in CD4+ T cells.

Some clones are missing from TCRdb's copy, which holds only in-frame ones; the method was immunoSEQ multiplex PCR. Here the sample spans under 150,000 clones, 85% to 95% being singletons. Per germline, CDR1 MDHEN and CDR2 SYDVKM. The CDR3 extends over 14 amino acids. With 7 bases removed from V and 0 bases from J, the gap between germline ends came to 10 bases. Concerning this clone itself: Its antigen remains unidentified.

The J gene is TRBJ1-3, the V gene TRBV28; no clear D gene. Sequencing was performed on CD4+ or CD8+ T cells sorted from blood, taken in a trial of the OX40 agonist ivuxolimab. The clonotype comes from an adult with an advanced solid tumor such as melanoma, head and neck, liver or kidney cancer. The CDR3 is CASTLGGSGNTIYF. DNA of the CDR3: TGTGCCAGCACCCTCGGTGGCTCTGGAAACACCATATATTTT.